These 10 T cell receptor beta chains were sequenced from one sample in a study of blood T cell repertoires in COVID-19. Only in-frame clones appear in the TCRdb table, and some are missing; sequencing was by immunoSEQ multiplex PCR. The sample includes 100,000 or so clones, more than 70% of them seen just once. The sequenced sample was peripheral blood. The receptors originated from a woman in her 30s with acute or convalescent COVID-19.

The J gene is TRBJ2-2, the V gene TRBV7-9, with TRBD1 identical over 8 bases. The CDR3 length is 15 residues. CDR1 and CDR2 (germline): SEHNR, FQNEAQ (reference sequence). V dropped 5 bases and J dropped 3; count of bases not matched to a gene: 5. The CDR3 region is CASSLTGVDTGELFF. The CDR3 nucleotides read TGTGCCAGCAGCCTGACAGGGGTCGACACCGGGGAGCTGTTTTTT.

CDR3: CASITGVGQPQHF. CDR3 nucleotides: TGTGCCAGCATCACCGGGGTAGGTCAGCCCCAGCATTTT. This chain connects TRBV2 to TRBJ1-5; the D is unclear. The CDR3 spans 13 residues. From germline, CDR1 is SNHLY and CDR2 FYNNEI. Trimming stripped 7 bases from V and 6 bases from J, with 13 bases between.

This chain joins TRBV27 and TRBJ2-2; TRBD1 matches at 9 bases. The V segment lost 4 bases and the J segment 5 bases; nucleotides outside the gene matches: 11. Germline values: CDR1 MNHEY, CDR2 SMNVEV (reference sequence). This CDR3 comprises 17 residues. This CDR3 reads CASSWVTGTGRTGELFF. The CDR3 DNA follows: TGTGCCAGCAGTTGGGTTACTGGGACAGGGCGAACCGGGGAGCTGTTTTTT.

V and J are TRBV27 and TRBJ2-7, with TRBD2 matching 15 bases. The CDR3 extends over 19 amino acids. Unmatched junction bases numbered 11, after V lost 5 bases and J lost 0 bases. Germline loops: CDR1 MNHEY, CDR2 SMNVEV (reference sequence). This CDR3 is CASSPTFGLAGGSSYEQYF. The CDR3 nucleotides read TGTGCCAGCAGTCCGACGTTCGGACTAGCGGGGGGGAGCTCCTACGAGCAGTACTTC.

V and J are TRBV15 and TRBJ2-3; a weak D match, TRBD2 (5 bases). Germline loops: CDR1 LNHNV, CDR2 YYDKDF (reference sequence). V dropped 8 bases and J dropped 0 bases, with 15 bases sitting between them. There are 15 residues in the CDR3. CDR3 in amino acids: CATRGGPSSTDTQYF. DNA of the CDR3: TGTGCCACCCGTGGAGGACCTTCTAGCACAGATACGCAGTATTTT.

The chain has TRBV7-9 and TRBJ2-2; a weak D match, TRBD2 (7 bases). Looked up from germline, CDR1 is SEHNR and CDR2 is FQNEAQ (reference sequence). Trimming removed 5 bases from V and 4 bases from J, with 14 bases in between. There are 15 residues in the CDR3. The CDR3 DNA follows: TGTGCCAGCAGCCCCGGGGGGCGGGTCACCGGGGAGCTGTTTTTT. Residues: CASSPGGRVTGELFF.

The J gene is TRBJ1-1, the V gene TRBV2; perhaps TRBD1 as D (5 bases). Germline loops: CDR1 SNHLY, CDR2 FYNNEI. The V and J ends lost 6 bases and 1 base respectively, with 9 bases between them. CDR3 length: 13 residues. CDR3 in DNA: TGTGCCAGCAGGTCCAGGGAGAACACTGAAGCTTTCTTT. Protein product: CASRSRENTEAFF. Filled out from reference TRBV2 and TRBJ1-1, the complete variable domain reads EPEVTQTPSHQVTQMGQEVILRCVPISNHLYFYWYRQILGQKVEFLVSFYNNEISEKSEIFDDQFSVERPDGSNFTLKIRSTKLEDSAMYFCASRSRENTEAFFGQGTRLTVV.

The rearrangement links TRBV10-1 to TRBJ2-1, with 10 nucleotides matching TRBD1. The V and J ends lost 5 bases and 6 bases, in that order; junction bases with no gene match: 4. Germline CDR1 reads WNHNN; CDR2 reads SYGVQD (reference sequence). The CDR3 loop spans 14 amino acids. The CDR3 spells CASSRDRGFNEQFF. The CDR3 nucleotides read TGCGCCAGCAGTAGGGACAGGGGTTTCAATGAGCAGTTCTTC.

The V and J genes are TRBV28 and TRBJ2-4; possibly TRBD1 for D (5 bases). The V end lost 2 bases, the J end lost 5 bases, and 22 bases lay between the germline ends. CDR1 and CDR2 from the germline V gene are MDHEN and SYDVKM. CDR3 length: 18 amino acids. CDR3 residues: CASSLAGFGSQGQNIQYF. Here the CDR3 DNA reads TGTGCCAGCAGTTTAGCAGGGTTCGGAAGTCAGGGCCAAAACATTCAGTACTTC.

This sequence joins TRBV27 and TRBJ1-4; the D is unclear. The germline V gene encodes CDR1 MNHEY and CDR2 SMNVEV (reference sequence). The length of the CDR3 is 13 residues. Trimming took 7 bases from V and 8 from J, leaving 14 bases between them. The CDR3 nucleotides are TGTGCCAGCACCCAAATGGAGGGAGAAAAACTGTTTTTT. It translates to CASTQMEGEKLFF.